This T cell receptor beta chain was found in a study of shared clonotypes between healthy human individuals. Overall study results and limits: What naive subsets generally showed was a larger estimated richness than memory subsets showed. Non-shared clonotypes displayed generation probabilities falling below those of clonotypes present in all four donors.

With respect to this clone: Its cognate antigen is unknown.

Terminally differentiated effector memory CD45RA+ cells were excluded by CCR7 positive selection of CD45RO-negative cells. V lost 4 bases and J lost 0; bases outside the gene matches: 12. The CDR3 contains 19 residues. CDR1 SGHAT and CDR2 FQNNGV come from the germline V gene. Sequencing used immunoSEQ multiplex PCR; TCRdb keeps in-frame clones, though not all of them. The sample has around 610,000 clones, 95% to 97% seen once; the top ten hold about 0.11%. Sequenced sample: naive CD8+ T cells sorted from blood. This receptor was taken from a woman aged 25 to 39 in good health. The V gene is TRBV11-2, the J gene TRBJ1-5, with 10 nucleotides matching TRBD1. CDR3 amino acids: CASSSTGTGAPYSNQPQHF. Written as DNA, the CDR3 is TGTGCCAGCAGCTCTACCGGGACAGGGGCGCCTTATAGCAATCAGCCCCAGCATTTT.